The 25 T cell receptor beta chains listed next were all sequenced from one sample in a study of tumor and adjacent non-tumor tissue in lung cancer. The template was RNA from unsorted bulk tissue. Three rounds of nested PCR, following a modified ARM-PCR protocol, produced the TCRbeta library. TCRdb reanalysed the multiplex PCR reads using MiXCR and keeps one entry per CDR3 protein. The sample lists 200,000 to 250,000 distinct CDR3 sequences; 70% to 75% were seen once. The sample comprised lung tumor tissue. The receptors here all came from a man aged 55-75 years with non-small cell lung cancer.

This clonotype appeared once. The chain combines TRBV7-9 with TRBJ2-6; D ambiguous. The CDR3 contains 18 residues. Germline-derived CDR1 and CDR2 are SEHNR and FQNEAQ (reference sequence). V lost 7 bases and J 0 bases, leaving 19 bases between the germline ends. The CDR3 nucleotides are TGTGCCAGCATTGCGGTCATAGAACAGAGCTCTGGGGCCAACGTCCTGACTTTC. Translation: CASIAVIEQSSGANVLTF.

Concerning this clonotype itself: The junction and the germline gene differ at one end; a read error may be behind it. This chain links TRBV11-1 with TRBJ2-7, with D uncertain. CDR1 SGHAT and CDR2 FQDESV come from the germline V gene (reference sequence). This CDR3 comprises 16 residues. The CDR3 spells CACSLGIRDNSYERYF. The DNA of the CDR3 is TGTGCCTGCAGCTTAGGGATTCGTGACAACTCCTACGAGCGGTACTTC.

On this clonotype itself: This clone may be a read error of a much larger clone one base away. The CDR3 does not close with the conserved phenylalanine or tryptophan, likely indicating a read error. The V call is TRBV7-9, the J call TRBJ2-7, with D perhaps matching TRBD1 (6 bases). Germline CDR1 and CDR2: SEHNR and FQNEAQ (reference sequence). The CDR3 spans 14 residues. V shed 5 bases and J shed 2 bases, with 13 bases lying between them. CDR3 nucleotide sequence: TGTGCCAGCAGCCCGGGACACGCTACCTACGAGCAGTACTCC. Translation: CASSPGHATYEQYS.

Points on this clonotype: A read error may produce the germline difference seen at one junction end. The rearrangement uses TRBV4-2 and TRBJ2-2, with D uncertain. Germline CDR1 is LGHNA and CDR2 is YNFKEQ. This CDR3 contains 15 residues. CDR3 in amino acids: CASSQDTSNAGELFF. Written as DNA, the CDR3 is TGTGCCAGCAGCCAAGATACTTCGAACGCCGGGGAGCTGTTTTTT.

In regard to this clonotype: This may stem from a read error, because a much larger clone lies one nucleotide away. V is TRBV5-6 and J is TRBJ1-4, with no clear D. The CDR3 is 15 residues long. Trimming took off 4 bases at V and 2 bases at J, with 12 bases between the two ends. Germline CDR1 reads SGHDT; CDR2 reads YYEEEE. The CDR3 reads CASSAHGETNEKLFF. The CDR3 coding sequence is TGTGCCAGCAGCGCACATGGGGAGACTAATGAAAAACTGTTTTTT.

On this clonotype: A much larger clone is a single base away; this may be a read error. This chain uses TRBV6-5 with TRBJ2-5; perhaps TRBD2 as D (6 bases). The length of the CDR3 is 14 residues. The germline V gene encodes CDR1 MNHEY and CDR2 SVGAGI. V lost 4 bases to trimming and J lost 9 bases, with 18 bases between them. This chain's CDR3 is CASSSPRVREAQYF. The CDR3 DNA reads as TGTGCCAGCAGTTCGCCCAGGGTCAGGGAGGCCCAGTACTTC.

This clonotype was recorded only once. V gene TRBV6-6 combines with J gene TRBJ2-1; a possible D gene is TRBD2 (6 bases). This CDR3 region has 16 residues. Germline CDR1 reads MNHNY; CDR2 reads SVGAGI (reference sequence). The V end lost 5 bases, the J end lost 5 bases, and 19 bases lay between the germline ends. CDR3 bases: TGTGCCAGCAGTGCAATTAGCGGAAGTGTTCACAATGAGCAGTTCTTC. This translates into CASSAISGSVHNEQFF.

V gene TRBV6-2 or TRBV6-3 combines with J gene TRBJ2-3, with TRBD1 matching over 7 bases. V shed 9 bases and J 2 bases; nucleotides not matched to a gene: 8. The CDR3 is made up of 14 amino acids. Germline V CDR1 and CDR2: MNHEY, SVGEGT. Here the CDR3 DNA reads TGTGCCAGAAACCGGGGACAGCCCACAGATACGCAGTATTTT. It codes for CARNRGQPTDTQYF.

On this clonotype itself: The junction does not match germline at one end; this may be a read error. The V and J genes are TRBV11-3 and TRBJ2-3; either TRBD1 or TRBD2 may fit D (5 bases each). CDR1 SGHNT and CDR2 YENEEA come from the germline V gene. CDR3 length equals 15 residues. The CDR3: CASSLGRVGIDMQYF. In DNA form, the CDR3 reads TGTGCCAGCAGCTTGGGGCGGGTGGGCATAGATATGCAGTATTTT.

Regarding this clonotype: One junction end does not reproduce the germline sequence, and a read error may be involved. The chain carries TRBV12-3 or TRBV12-4 and TRBJ1-2; 10 bases align to TRBD1. The CDR3 has 14 amino acids. In DNA, the CDR3 is TGTGTCAGCAGCGCCGGACAGGGGGTCTATGGCTACACCTTC. Translation: CVSSAGQGVYGYTF.

Concerning this clonotype itself: One end of the junction fails to match germline, which may point to a read error. The rearrangement links TRBV20-1 to TRBJ1-1; 7 bases match TRBD1. Germline V gene sequence: CDR1 DFQATT, CDR2 SNEGSKA (reference sequence). The CDR3 consists of 13 residues. The CDR3 coding sequence is TGCAGTGCTGGGGACAGCGTCGCGACTGAAGCCTTCTTT. This sequence encodes CSAGDSVATEAFF.

The chain couples TRBV20-1 to TRBJ2-7; no clear D. Germline CDR1 is DFQATT and CDR2 is SNEGSKA (reference sequence). The V and J ends lost 0 bases and 5 bases respectively, with 20 bases between them. The CDR3 is made up of 16 amino acids. The DNA of the CDR3 is TGCAGTGCTAGAGATATAAGGCCGGGCAGGCGCAACGAGCAGTACTTC. It is translated as CSARDIRPGRRNEQYF.

On this clonotype itself: This may be a read error, as it is one base from a much larger clone. The J gene is TRBJ1-2, the V gene TRBV29-1; 8 nucleotides agree with TRBD1. CDR1 SQVTM and CDR2 ANQGSEA come from the germline V gene. The CDR3 spans 15 residues. V shed 3 bases and J 5 bases; nucleotides not matched to a gene: 11. As DNA, the CDR3 is TGCAGCGTTGACATATGGGTGGGGACAGGTTATGGCTACACCTTC. Translated: CSVDIWVGTGYGYTF.

A remark on this clonotype: This may be a read error, as it is one base from a much larger clone. Since no conserved phenylalanine or tryptophan closes the CDR3, a read error is the likely cause. The chain links TRBV29-1 to TRBJ2-5; D gene uncertain. Germline V gives CDR1 SQVTM, CDR2 ANQGSEA. The length of the CDR3 is 13 residues. Trimming removed 4 bases from V and 3 bases from J, with 12 bases in between. The CDR3 reads CSVAFGMKETQYL. In DNA, the CDR3 is TGCAGCGTTGCTTTTGGTATGAAAGAGACCCAGTACTTA.

Only one count was recorded for this clonotype. A much bigger clone sits one base away, suggesting this may be a read error. This chain joins TRBV20-1 and TRBJ2-2, with TRBD2 identical over 8 bases. Germline CDR1 is DFQATT and CDR2 is SNEGSKA (reference sequence). The CDR3 is 12 amino acids. The CDR3 sequence is CSVQAGDGKLFF. The CDR3 nucleotides read TGCAGTGTGCAAGCGGGAGACGGGAAGCTGTTTTTT.

Points on this clonotype: One junction end does not reproduce the germline sequence, and a read error may be involved. The chain combines TRBV5-6 with TRBJ2-7, with 8 bases aligning to TRBD2. The CDR3 extends over 15 amino acids. Germline V gene data show CDR1 as SGHDT and CDR2 as YYEEEE. Here the CDR3 reads CANSLMDLLAGEQYF. As DNA, the CDR3 is TGTGCCAACAGCCTTATGGACCTGCTAGCGGGCGAGCAGTACTTC.

The chain employs TRBV6-9 and TRBJ2-5; the match to TRBD1 covers 8 bases. J was trimmed by 5 bases and V by 4 bases; bases with no gene match: 9. From germline, CDR1 is MNHGY and CDR2 SVAAGI. The CDR3 covers 15 residues. The CDR3 DNA reads TGTGCCAGCAGTTTCCTTGGGACAGGCGTGGAGACCCAGTACTTC. This codes for CASSFLGTGVETQYF.

This clonotype came up once. This chain connects TRBV11-3 to TRBJ2-5, with TRBD2 matching 12 bases. With 7 bases clipped from V and 4 bases from J, the junction kept 10 bases outside the gene matches. The CDR3 extends over 16 amino acids. The V gene's germline CDR1 is SGHNT and CDR2 YENEEA. For the CDR3, the DNA is TGTGCCAGCAATGTACTAGCGGGGGGCTATGGAGAGACCCAGTACTTC. Protein product: CASNVLAGGYGETQYF.

This clonotype has ten or more counts. The genes are TRBV20-1 and TRBJ2-7, with 12 bases aligning to TRBD2. This CDR3 region has 14 residues. From germline, CDR1 is DFQATT and CDR2 SNEGSKA (reference sequence). The trim removed 4 bases at V and 3 bases at J, leaving 4 bases unmatched. In DNA, the CDR3 is TGCAGTGCTACACTAGCGGGAGGAAACTACGAGCAGTACTTC. Protein: CSATLAGGNYEQYF.

This clonotype was seen more than once but under ten times. V and J are TRBV6-6 and TRBJ2-1; D is possibly TRBD2 (7 bases). This CDR3 contains 17 residues. Germline assignment: CDR1 MNHNY and CDR2 SVGAGI (reference sequence). V shed 5 bases and J shed 6 bases, with 23 bases lying between them. CDR3 DNA: TGTGCCAGCAGTACCTCCGGCCGGGGGGCACCCACCAATGAGCAGTTCTTC. This sequence encodes CASSTSGRGAPTNEQFF.

The V call is TRBV12-3 or TRBV12-4, the J call TRBJ1-3; possible D gene TRBD1, 6 bases. V was shortened by 8 bases and J by 4 bases, with 15 bases between the two germline ends. The CDR3 contains 14 residues. The CDR3 DNA sequence: TGTGCCAGCGGTATCACAGGGCTCGGAAACACCATATATTTT. Its translation is CASGITGLGNTIYF.

A remark on this clonotype: One end of the junction fails to match germline, which may point to a read error. The chain uses TRBV11-2 and TRBJ2-7; 9 nucleotides match TRBD1. The length of the CDR3 is 14 residues. Germline V gene sequence: CDR1 SGHAT, CDR2 FQNNGV. The DNA of the CDR3 is TGTGCCAGCAGCAGTGACAGGGGGGGCGGCGAGGAGTACTTC. Its translation is CASSSDRGGGEEYF.

To note about this clonotype: Germline is not matched at one junction end, which may reflect a read error. The chain couples TRBV10-2 to TRBJ2-3; D is undetermined. There are 12 residues in the CDR3. Germline CDR1 and CDR2: WSHSY and SAAADI. The CDR3 DNA is TGCACCAGCAGTGAGAGCACAGATACGCAGTATTTT. It is translated as CTSSESTDTQYF.

As for this clonotype: This sequence may be a read error, since a much larger clone differs from it by one base. Because it lacks the conserved phenylalanine or tryptophan at the end, this CDR3 is likely a read error. The chain links TRBV10-3 to TRBJ2-7, with D unclear. The CDR3 is made up of 11 amino acids. CDR1 is ENHRY, CDR2 SYGVKD, per germline. V was cut by 4 bases and J by 3 bases, with 4 bases left in between. The CDR3 nucleotides are TGTGCCATCAGTGGAGACTACGAGCAGTACATC. Its translation: CAISGDYEQYI.

Points on this clonotype: This may arise from a read error, as a much more abundant clone is one base away. V usage is TRBV4-2 and J usage is TRBJ2-6; perhaps D is TRBD1 or TRBD2 (5 bases each). V gave up 1 base and J gave up 0 bases, with 19 bases separating them. Germline V CDR1 and CDR2: LGHNA, YNFKEQ. This CDR3 contains 20 residues. The CDR3 spells CASSQVTPGQGNSGANVLTF. The CDR3 DNA follows: TGTGCCAGCAGCCAAGTAACCCCGGGGCAGGGAAACTCTGGGGCCAACGTCCTGACTTTC.